The 8 T cell receptor beta chains given below trace back to one sample, sequenced in a study of technical replicates of blood from a handful of donors. The table came from immunoSEQ multiplex PCR; TCRdb's copy has only in-frame clones and leaves some out. This sample yields some 64,000 clones, of which around 97% are seen a single time; over 0.15% belongs to the top ten. The sample taken for sequencing was T cells isolated from PBMCs. All receptors come from a human donor in good health.

This chain connects TRBV5-1 to TRBJ1-2; 7 bases align to TRBD1. The trim removed 0 bases at V and 8 bases at J, leaving 10 bases unmatched. The V gene's germline CDR1 is SGHRS and CDR2 YFSETQ. The CDR3 spans 15 residues. The CDR3 sequence is CASSLVEGAVGGYTF. CDR3 nucleotides: TGCGCCAGCAGCTTGGTAGAGGGGGCAGTTGGGGGCTACACCTTC.

The rearrangement uses TRBV27 and TRBJ2-5; a possible D gene is TRBD1 (5 bases). CDR1 MNHEY and CDR2 SMNVEV come from the germline V gene (reference sequence). This CDR3 has 13 residues. Trimming cost V 5 bases and J 5 bases, with 12 bases left between them. CDR3 in amino acids: CASSGAARETQYF. DNA of the CDR3: TGTGCCAGCAGTGGGGCGGCGCGGGAGACCCAGTACTTC.

This clone was observed a few times. The CDR3, as DNA: TGTGCCACCAGCACTCGGCATAGCACCCACAATGAGCAGTTCTTC. Protein sequence: CATSTRHSTHNEQFF. This chain links TRBV15 with TRBJ2-1; D call uncertain. The germline CDR1 and CDR2 sequences are LNHNV and YYDKDF (reference sequence). CDR3 length: 15 amino acids. V lost 4 bases and J 5 bases, leaving 15 bases between the germline ends.

The CDR3 is CSVPGQDSSGNTIYF. The DNA of the CDR3 is TGCAGCGTTCCCGGTCAGGATAGCTCTGGAAACACCATATATTTT. The genes are TRBV29-1 and TRBJ1-3; no clear D gene. V was cut by 5 bases and J by 0 bases, with 14 bases left in between. Germline V CDR1 and CDR2: SQVTM, ANQGSEA. The CDR3 totals 15 residues.

The V call is TRBV30, the J call TRBJ1-1; maybe TRBD1 (6 bases). The length of the CDR3 is 18 residues. The germline V gene encodes CDR1 GTSNPN and CDR2 SVGIG (reference sequence). The V gene lost 0 bases and the J gene lost 6 bases, with 26 bases spanning the gap. The CDR3 here is CAWSVNEAPGHRIPEAFF. CDR3 DNA: TGTGCCTGGAGTGTAAATGAAGCCCCGGGACACAGGATCCCTGAAGCTTTCTTT.

The chain couples TRBV29-1 to TRBJ2-2, with D perhaps TRBD1 (8 bases). The length of the CDR3 is 15 residues. The germline V gene has CDR1 SQVTM and CDR2 ANQGSEA. V lost 7 bases and J 1 base, leaving 16 bases between the germline ends. CDR3 residues: CSARRGTGNTGELFF. CDR3 nucleotide sequence: TGCAGCGCCCGGCGGGGGACAGGGAACACCGGGGAGCTGTTTTTT.

The chain recombines TRBV6-1 with TRBJ2-7, with TRBD2 as a possible D gene (5 bases). Deletions cut 8 bases from V and 0 bases from J, with 11 bases between. The CDR3 runs to 13 residues. Germline V gives CDR1 MNHNS, CDR2 SASEGT. CDR3 sequence reads: CASQDLYSYEQYF. The CDR3 DNA reads as TGTGCCAGCCAGGACTTATACTCCTACGAGCAGTACTTC.

This chain links TRBV7-9 with TRBJ2-7, with 11 bases aligning to TRBD2. With V trimmed by 6 bases and J by 5 bases, 6 bases remained unmatched. CDR3 size: 14 residues. Germline loops: CDR1 SEHNR, CDR2 FQNEAQ (reference sequence). CDR3: CASRELAGVHEQYF. DNA of the CDR3: TGTGCCAGCAGAGAACTAGCGGGAGTTCACGAGCAGTACTTC.